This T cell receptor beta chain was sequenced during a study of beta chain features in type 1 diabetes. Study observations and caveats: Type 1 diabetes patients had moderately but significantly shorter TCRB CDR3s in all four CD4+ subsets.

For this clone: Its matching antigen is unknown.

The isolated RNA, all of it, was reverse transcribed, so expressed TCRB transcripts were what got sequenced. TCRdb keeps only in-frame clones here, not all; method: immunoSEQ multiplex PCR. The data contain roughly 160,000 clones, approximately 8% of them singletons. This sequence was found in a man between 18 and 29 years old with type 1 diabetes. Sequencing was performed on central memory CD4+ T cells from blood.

For the CDR3, the DNA is TGTGCCAGCAGCTTGTTTGGGGCCCGGGTTCAGCCCCAGCATTTT. Protein: CASSLFGARVQPQHF. This sequence joins TRBV5-6 and TRBJ1-5; tentative D call: TRBD1 (5 bases). The CDR3 contains 15 residues. CDR1 is SGHDT and CDR2 is YYEEEE in the germline V gene. Trimming pared 1 base from V and 6 bases from J, leaving 14 bases between. Filled out from reference TRBV5-6 and TRBJ1-5, the complete variable domain reads DAGVTQSPTHLIKTRGQQVTLRCSPKSGHDTVSWYQQALGQGPQFIFQYYEEEERQRGNFPDRFSGHQFPNYSSELNVNALLLGDSALYLCASSLFGARVQPQHFGDGTRLSIL.